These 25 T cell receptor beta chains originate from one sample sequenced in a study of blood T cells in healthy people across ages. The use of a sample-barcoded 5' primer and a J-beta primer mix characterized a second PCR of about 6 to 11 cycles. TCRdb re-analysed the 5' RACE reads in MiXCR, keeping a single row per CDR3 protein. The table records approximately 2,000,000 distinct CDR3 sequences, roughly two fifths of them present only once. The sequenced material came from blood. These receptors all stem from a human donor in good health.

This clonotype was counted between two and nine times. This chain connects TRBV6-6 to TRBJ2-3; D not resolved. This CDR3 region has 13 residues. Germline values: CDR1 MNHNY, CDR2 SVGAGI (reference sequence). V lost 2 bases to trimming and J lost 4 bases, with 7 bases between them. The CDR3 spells CASSYGEADTQYF. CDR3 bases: TGTGCCAGCAGTTACGGAGAGGCAGATACGCAGTATTTT.

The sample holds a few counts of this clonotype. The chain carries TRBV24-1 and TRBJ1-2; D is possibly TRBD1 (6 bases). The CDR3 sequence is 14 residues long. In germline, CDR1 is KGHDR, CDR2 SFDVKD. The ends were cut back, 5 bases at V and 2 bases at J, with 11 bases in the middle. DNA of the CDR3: TGTGCCACCAGTGGGACAGATTCAAACTATGGCTACACCTTC. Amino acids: CATSGTDSNYGYTF.

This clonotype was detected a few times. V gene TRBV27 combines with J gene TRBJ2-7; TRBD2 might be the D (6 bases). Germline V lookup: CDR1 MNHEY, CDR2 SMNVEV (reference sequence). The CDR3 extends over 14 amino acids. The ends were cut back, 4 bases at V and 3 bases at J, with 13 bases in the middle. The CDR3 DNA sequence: TGTGCCAGCAGTTACGGGACTGCTGACTACGAGCAGTACTTC. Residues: CASSYGTADYEQYF.

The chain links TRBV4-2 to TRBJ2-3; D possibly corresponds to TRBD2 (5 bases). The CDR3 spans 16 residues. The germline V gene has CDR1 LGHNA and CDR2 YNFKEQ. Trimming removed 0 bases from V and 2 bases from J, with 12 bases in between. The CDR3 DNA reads TGTGCCAGCAGCCAAGAATTATTCGGACTCACAGATACGCAGTATTTT. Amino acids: CASSQELFGLTDTQYF.

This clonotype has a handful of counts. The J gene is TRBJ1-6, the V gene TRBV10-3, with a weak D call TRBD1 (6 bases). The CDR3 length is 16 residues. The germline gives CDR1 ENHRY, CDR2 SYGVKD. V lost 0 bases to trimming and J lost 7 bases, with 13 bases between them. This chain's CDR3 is CAISESPGGENSPLHF. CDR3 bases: TGTGCCATCAGTGAGTCTCCTGGGGGCGAGAATTCACCCCTCCACTTT.

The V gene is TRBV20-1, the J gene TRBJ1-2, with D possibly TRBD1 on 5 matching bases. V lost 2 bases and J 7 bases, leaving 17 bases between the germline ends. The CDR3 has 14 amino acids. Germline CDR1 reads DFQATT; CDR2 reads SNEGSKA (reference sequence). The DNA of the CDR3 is TGCAGTGCTAGATATCAAGATGGGGCAGCTGGCTACACCTTC. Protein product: CSARYQDGAAGYTF.

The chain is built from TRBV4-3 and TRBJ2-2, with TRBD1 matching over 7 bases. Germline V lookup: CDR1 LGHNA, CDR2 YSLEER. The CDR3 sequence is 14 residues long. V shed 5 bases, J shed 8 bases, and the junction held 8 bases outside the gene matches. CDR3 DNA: TGCGCCAGCAGCACCCGACAGGGATGGGGGGAGCTGTTTTTT. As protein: CASSTRQGWGELFF.

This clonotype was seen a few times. CDR3 residues: CSVLGSGYNEQFF. The CDR3, as DNA: TGCAGCGTTTTAGGCTCGGGCTACAATGAGCAGTTCTTC. The chain combines TRBV29-1 with TRBJ2-1; D uncertain. The germline gives CDR1 SQVTM, CDR2 ANQGSEA. Trimming pared 5 bases from V and 3 bases from J, leaving 11 bases between. The CDR3 sequence is 13 residues long.

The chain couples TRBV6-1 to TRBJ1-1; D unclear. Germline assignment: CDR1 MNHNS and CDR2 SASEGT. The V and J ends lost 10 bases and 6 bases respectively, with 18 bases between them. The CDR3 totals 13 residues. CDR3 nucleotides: TGTGCCACATGGACGGGAGGGATCGCTGAAGCTTTCTTT. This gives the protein CATWTGGIAEAFF.

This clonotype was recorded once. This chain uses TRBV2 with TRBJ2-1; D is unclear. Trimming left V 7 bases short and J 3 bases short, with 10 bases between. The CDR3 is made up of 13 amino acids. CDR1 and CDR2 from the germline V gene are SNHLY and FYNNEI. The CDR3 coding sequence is TGTGCCAGCAAAGATGCCCTCTACAATGAGCAGTTCTTC. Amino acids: CASKDALYNEQFF.

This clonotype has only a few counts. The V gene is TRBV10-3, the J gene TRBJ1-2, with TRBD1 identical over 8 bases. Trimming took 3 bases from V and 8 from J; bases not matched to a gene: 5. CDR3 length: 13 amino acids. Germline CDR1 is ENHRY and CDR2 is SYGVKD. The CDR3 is CAISEGTGGGYTF. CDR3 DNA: TGTGCCATCAGTGAAGGGACAGGAGGGGGCTACACCTTC.

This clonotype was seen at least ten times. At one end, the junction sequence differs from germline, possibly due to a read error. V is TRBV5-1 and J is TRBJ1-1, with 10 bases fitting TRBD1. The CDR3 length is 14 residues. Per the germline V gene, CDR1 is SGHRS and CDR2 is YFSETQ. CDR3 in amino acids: CASSPGTGDTEAFF. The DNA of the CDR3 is TGTGCCAGCAGCCCCGGGACAGGGGACACTGAAGCTTTCTTT. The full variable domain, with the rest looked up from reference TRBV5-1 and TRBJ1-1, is KAGVTQTPRYLIKTRGQQVTLSCSPISGHRSVSWYQQTPGQGLQFLFEYFSETQRNKGNFPGRFSGRQFSNSRSEMNVSTLELGDSALYLCASSPGTGDTEAFFGQGTRLTVV.

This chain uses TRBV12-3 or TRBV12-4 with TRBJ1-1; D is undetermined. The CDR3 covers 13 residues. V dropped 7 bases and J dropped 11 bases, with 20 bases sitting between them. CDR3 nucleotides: TGTGCCAGCAAGCCCTGGGAGGGCGGTGGGGCTTTCTTT. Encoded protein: CASKPWEGGGAFF.

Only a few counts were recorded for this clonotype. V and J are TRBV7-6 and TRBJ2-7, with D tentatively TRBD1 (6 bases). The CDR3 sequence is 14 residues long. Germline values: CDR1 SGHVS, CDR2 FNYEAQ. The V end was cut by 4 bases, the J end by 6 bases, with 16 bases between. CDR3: CASSYGQRVGEQYF. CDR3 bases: TGTGCCAGCAGCTATGGACAGAGGGTCGGCGAGCAGTACTTC.

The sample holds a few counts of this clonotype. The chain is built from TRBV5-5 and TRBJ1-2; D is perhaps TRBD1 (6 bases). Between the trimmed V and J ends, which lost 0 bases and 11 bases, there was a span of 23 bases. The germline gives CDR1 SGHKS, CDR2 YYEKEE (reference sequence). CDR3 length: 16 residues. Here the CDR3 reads CASSLVTGSTLRGYTF. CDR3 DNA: TGTGCCAGCAGCTTGGTGACAGGTTCCACCCTCAGAGGATACACCTTC. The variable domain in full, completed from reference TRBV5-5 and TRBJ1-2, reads DAGVTQSPTHLIKTRGQQVTLRCSPISGHKSVSWYQQVLGQGPQFIFQYYEKEERGRGNFPDRFSARQFPNYSSELNVNALLLGDSALYLCASSLVTGSTLRGYTFGSGTRLTVV.

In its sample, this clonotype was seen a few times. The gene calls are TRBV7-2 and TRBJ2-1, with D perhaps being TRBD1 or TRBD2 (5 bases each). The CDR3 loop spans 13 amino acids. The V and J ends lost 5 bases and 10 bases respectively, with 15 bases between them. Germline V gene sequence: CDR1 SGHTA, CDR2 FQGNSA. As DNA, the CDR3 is TGTGCCAGCAGCCCCCGCCGGGACCGCGAGCAGTTCTTC. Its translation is CASSPRRDREQFF.

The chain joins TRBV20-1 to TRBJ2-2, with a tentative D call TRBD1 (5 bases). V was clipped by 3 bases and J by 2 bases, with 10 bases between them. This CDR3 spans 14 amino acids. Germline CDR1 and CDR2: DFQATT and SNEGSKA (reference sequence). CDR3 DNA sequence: TGCAGTGCTAGGCAGGGTAGTAACACCGGGGAGCTGTTTTTT. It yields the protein CSARQGSNTGELFF.

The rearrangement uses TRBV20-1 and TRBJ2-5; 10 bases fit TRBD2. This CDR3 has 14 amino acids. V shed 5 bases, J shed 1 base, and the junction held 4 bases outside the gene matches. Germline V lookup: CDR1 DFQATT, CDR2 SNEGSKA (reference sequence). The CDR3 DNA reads TGCAGTGCTTCTAGCGGGGGAGTCCAAGAGACCCAGTACTTC. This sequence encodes CSASSGGVQETQYF.

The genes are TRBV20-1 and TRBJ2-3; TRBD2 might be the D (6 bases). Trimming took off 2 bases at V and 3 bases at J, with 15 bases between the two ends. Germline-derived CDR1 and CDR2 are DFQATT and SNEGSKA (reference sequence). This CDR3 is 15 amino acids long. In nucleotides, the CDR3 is TGCAGTGCTAGACTCTGGGCTAGCGTTACAGATACGCAGTATTTT. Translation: CSARLWASVTDTQYF.

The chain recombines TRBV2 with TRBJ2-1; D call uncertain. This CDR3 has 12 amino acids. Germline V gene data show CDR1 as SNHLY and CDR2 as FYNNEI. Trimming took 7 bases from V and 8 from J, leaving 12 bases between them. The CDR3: CASNRERDEQFF. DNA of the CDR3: TGTGCCAGCAATAGAGAGCGCGATGAGCAGTTCTTC.

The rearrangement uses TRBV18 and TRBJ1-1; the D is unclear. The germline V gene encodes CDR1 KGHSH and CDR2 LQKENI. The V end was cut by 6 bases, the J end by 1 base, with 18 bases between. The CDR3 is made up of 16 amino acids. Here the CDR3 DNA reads TGTGCCAGCTCCATCACTATAATGGGCAGGAACACTGAAGCTTTCTTT. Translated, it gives CASSITIMGRNTEAFF.

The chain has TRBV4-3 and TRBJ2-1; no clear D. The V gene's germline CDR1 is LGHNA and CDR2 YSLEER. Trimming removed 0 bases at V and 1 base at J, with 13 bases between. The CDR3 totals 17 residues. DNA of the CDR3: TGCGCCAGCAGCCAAGATATGGCAGAACCGTCCTACAATGAGCAGTTCTTC. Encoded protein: CASSQDMAEPSYNEQFF.

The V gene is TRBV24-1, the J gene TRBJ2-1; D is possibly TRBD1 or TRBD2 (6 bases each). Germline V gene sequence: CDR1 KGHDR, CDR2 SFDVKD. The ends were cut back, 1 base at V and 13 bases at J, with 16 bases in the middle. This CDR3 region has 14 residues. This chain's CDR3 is CATSDFLGGTTQFF. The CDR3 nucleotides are TGTGCCACCAGTGATTTTCTAGGGGGGACAACTCAGTTCTTC.

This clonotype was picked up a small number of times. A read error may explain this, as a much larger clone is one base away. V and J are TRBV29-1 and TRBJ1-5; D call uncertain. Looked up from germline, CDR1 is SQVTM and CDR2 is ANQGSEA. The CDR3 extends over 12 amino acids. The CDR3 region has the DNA TGCAGCGCCGGTCTGGGCGATCAGCCCCGGCATTTT. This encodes CSAGLGDQPRHF.

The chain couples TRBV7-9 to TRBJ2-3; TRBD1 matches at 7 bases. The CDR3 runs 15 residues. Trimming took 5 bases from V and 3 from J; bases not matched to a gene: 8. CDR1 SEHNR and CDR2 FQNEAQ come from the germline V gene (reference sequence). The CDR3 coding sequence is TGTGCCAGCAGCCGCGCGAGGGGGCGAACAGATACGCAGTATTTT. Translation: CASSRARGRTDTQYF.